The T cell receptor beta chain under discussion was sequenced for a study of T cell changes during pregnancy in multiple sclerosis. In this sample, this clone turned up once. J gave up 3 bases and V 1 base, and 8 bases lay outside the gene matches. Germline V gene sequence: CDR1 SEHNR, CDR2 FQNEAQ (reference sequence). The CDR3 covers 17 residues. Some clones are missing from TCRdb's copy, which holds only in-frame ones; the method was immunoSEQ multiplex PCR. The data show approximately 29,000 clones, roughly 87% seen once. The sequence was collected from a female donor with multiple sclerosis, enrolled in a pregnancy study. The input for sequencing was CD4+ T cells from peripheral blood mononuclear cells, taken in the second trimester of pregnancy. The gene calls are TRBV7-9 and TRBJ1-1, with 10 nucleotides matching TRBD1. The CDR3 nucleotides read TGTGCCAGCAGCTTAGGAGGGACAGGGGACTTAGACACTGAAGCTTTCTTT. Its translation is CASSLGGTGDLDTEAFF.